Below are 19 T cell receptor beta chains sequenced from a single sample in a study of T cells expressing NK-cell markers. TCRdb re-called the 5' RACE reads and shows each CDR3 protein once, DNA omitted. This sample's table has under 600,000 distinct CDR3 sequences. Specimen: blood T cells: a sorted CD56 or NKG2C T cell subset, CD4+ or CD8+ T cells, or bulk PBMC T cells (not recorded which). These receptor sequences come from a woman aged 50 to 65 in good health.

This chain joins TRBV9 and TRBJ2-3. The germline gives CDR1 SGDLS, CDR2 YYNGEE. The CDR3 covers 14 residues. The CDR3: CASSVSGSTDTQYF.

The CDR3 sequence: CAIRVGGDLTDTQYF. V and J are TRBV10-3 and TRBJ2-3; the D gene TCRdb calls, TRBD1, cannot be checked with no DNA. This CDR3 is built from 15 residues. The germline V gene encodes CDR1 ENHRY and CDR2 SYGVKD.

This chain joins TRBV10-3 and TRBJ2-5. Germline V gene sequence: CDR1 ENHRY, CDR2 SYGVKD. This CDR3 is built from 15 residues. CDR3 sequence: CAISAKEPNQETQYF.

This CDR3 is CAILREGSSYNEQFF. V gene TRBV10-3 combines with J gene TRBJ2-1; the TCRdb D gene call, TRBD2, has no DNA to confirm it. The CDR3 extends over 15 amino acids. CDR1 is ENHRY, CDR2 SYGVKD, per germline.

The rearrangement uses TRBV5-1 and TRBJ2-7; TCRdb names TRBD2, which stays unverified in the absence of DNA. This CDR3 comprises 16 residues. Germline CDR1 reads SGHRS; CDR2 reads YFSETQ. The CDR3 sequence is CASSLGGTAVSYEQYF. The full variable domain, rest sourced from reference TRBV5-1 and TRBJ2-7, is KAGVTQTPRYLIKTRGQQVTLSCSPISGHRSVSWYQQTPGQGLQFLFEYFSETQRNKGNFPGRFSGRQFSNSRSEMNVSTLELGDSALYLCASSLGGTAVSYEQYFGPGTRLTVT.

The chain couples TRBV12-3 or TRBV12-4 to TRBJ2-2; the TCRdb call, TRBD2, lacks DNA for checking. The CDR3 runs 13 residues. The CDR3 is CASKALRTGELFF.

This chain links TRBV11-3 with TRBJ2-3; TCRdb reports TRBD2, a call that lacks DNA to check it against. This CDR3 is 16 amino acids long. Germline values: CDR1 SGHNT, CDR2 YENEEA. This chain's CDR3 is CASSLELAAGSDTQYF.

The chain employs TRBV20-1 and TRBJ2-1. CDR3 length: 15 amino acids. The germline V gene has CDR1 DFQATT and CDR2 SNEGSKA (reference sequence). Here the CDR3 reads CSAPNLYDGDNEQFF.

The chain employs TRBV3-1 and TRBJ2-1; no DNA is available, so the TRBD2 call from TCRdb remains unchecked. The CDR3 sequence is 16 residues long. Germline loops: CDR1 LGHDT, CDR2 YNNKEL (reference sequence). CDR3 amino acids: CASSPGTRVRLNEQFF.

This rearrangement joins TRBV20-1 to TRBJ2-1. The CDR3 extends over 11 amino acids. The V gene's germline CDR1 is DFQATT and CDR2 SNEGSKA (reference sequence). The chain's CDR3 is CSASNYNEQFF.

The chain links TRBV6-5 to TRBJ2-2; without DNA, the TCRdb call of TRBD2 cannot be checked. The CDR3 covers 17 residues. CDR1 and CDR2 (germline): MNHEY, SVGAGI. CDR3: CASSLSPLAGVPGELFF.

This sequence joins TRBV6-1 and TRBJ2-7; TCRdb gives TRBD1 as the D gene, but with no DNA this cannot be confirmed. Germline V lookup: CDR1 MNHNS, CDR2 SASEGT. CDR3 size: 13 residues. CDR3 residues: CAGGAQGYHEQYF.

The chain links TRBV9 to TRBJ1-1; TCRdb's D call of TRBD1 is untestable without DNA. This CDR3 is built from 16 residues. Germline V lookup: CDR1 SGDLS, CDR2 YYNGEE. CDR3 residues: CASSVGIRTADTEAFF.

The chain links TRBV5-6 to TRBJ2-5; there is no DNA to check the TCRdb D call of TRBD2. CDR1 and CDR2 from the germline V gene are SGHDT and YYEEEE. The CDR3 is 15 amino acids. The CDR3: CASSSLLADQETQYF.

The chain employs TRBV15 and TRBJ1-2. Germline CDR1 LNHNV, CDR2 YYDKDF (reference sequence). The CDR3 length is 15 residues. CDR3 residues: CATSREGTANYGYTF.

V and J are TRBV29-1 and TRBJ1-2; TCRdb returns TRBD1, unconfirmable since there is no DNA. The length of the CDR3 is 11 residues. The germline gives CDR1 SQVTM, CDR2 ANQGSEA. CDR3: CSGSDRDRYTF.

V is TRBV2 and J is TRBJ2-5; TCRdb lists TRBD1, though no DNA is available to test this call. Looked up from germline, CDR1 is SNHLY and CDR2 is FYNNEI. This CDR3 contains 16 residues. The CDR3 region is CASSALWDGSQETQYF.

The chain employs TRBV28 and TRBJ1-5; lacking DNA, the TRBD1 call made by TCRdb goes unchecked. This CDR3 comprises 13 residues. Germline CDR1 is MDHEN and CDR2 is SYDVKM. The CDR3 spells CASSFQGRQPQHF.

The J gene is TRBJ2-1, the V gene TRBV6-1; TCRdb indicates TRBD2, and absent DNA this call remains unverified. The CDR3 loop spans 15 amino acids. Germline CDR1 reads MNHNS; CDR2 reads SASEGT. The CDR3 loop reads CASSARDSRYNEQFF.